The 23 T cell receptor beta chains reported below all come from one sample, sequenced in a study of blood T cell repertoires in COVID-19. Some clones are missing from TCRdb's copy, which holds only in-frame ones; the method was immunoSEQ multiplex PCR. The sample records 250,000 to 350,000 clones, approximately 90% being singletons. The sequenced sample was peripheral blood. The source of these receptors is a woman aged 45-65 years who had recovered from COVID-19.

CDR3 sequence: CASSLGAGGRNQPQHF. CDR3 bases: TGTGCCAGCAGCTTGGGGGCAGGGGGACGCAATCAGCCCCAGCATTTT. The rearrangement uses TRBV5-6 and TRBJ1-5; 7 nucleotides align to TRBD1. Trimming took 0 bases from V and 2 from J; bases not matched to a gene: 5. Germline V lookup: CDR1 SGHDT, CDR2 YYEEEE. The CDR3 length is 16 residues.

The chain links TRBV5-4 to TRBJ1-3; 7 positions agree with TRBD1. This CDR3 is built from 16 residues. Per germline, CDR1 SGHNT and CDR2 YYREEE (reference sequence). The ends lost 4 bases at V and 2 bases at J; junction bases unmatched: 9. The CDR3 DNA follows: TGTGCCAGCAGCCGCGACAGGGTTACACCTGGAAACACCATATATTTT. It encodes CASSRDRVTPGNTIYF.

In DNA form, the CDR3 reads TGTGCCAGCAGTTCGGGCCGGGGACTAGGATACAATGAGCAGTTCTTC. Amino acid sequence: CASSSGRGLGYNEQFF. The V call is TRBV28, the J call TRBJ2-1; 8 nucleotides line up with TRBD2. After removal of 4 bases from V and 4 bases from J, the junction contained 9 bases not matched to a gene. Per germline, CDR1 MDHEN and CDR2 SYDVKM. The CDR3 runs to 16 residues. Variable domain in full (rest from reference TRBV28 and TRBJ2-1): DVKVTQSSRYLVKRTGEKVFLECVQDMDHENMFWYRQDPGLGLRLIYFSYDVKMKEKGDIPEGYSVSREKKERFSLILESASTNQTSMYLCASSSGRGLGYNEQFFGPGTRLTVL.

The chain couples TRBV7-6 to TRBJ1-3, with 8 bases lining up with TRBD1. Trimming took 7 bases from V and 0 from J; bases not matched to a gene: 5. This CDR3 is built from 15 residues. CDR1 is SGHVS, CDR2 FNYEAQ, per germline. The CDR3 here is CASTSQGASGNTIYF. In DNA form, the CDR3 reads TGTGCCAGCACTTCGCAGGGGGCCTCTGGAAACACCATATATTTT.

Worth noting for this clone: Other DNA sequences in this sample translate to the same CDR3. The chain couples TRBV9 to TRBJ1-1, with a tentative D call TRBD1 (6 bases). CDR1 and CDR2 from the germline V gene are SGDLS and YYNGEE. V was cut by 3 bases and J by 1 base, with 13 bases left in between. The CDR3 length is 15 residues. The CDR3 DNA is TGTGCCAGCAGCGCACATCCGGGACAGAACACTGAAGCTTTCTTT. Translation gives CASSAHPGQNTEAFF.

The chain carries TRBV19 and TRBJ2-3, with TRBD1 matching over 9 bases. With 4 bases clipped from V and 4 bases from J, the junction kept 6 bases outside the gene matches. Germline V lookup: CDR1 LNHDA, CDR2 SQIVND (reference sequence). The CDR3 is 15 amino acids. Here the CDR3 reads CASSTYTGGADTQYF. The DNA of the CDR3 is TGTGCCAGTAGTACTTATACAGGGGGCGCAGATACGCAGTATTTT.

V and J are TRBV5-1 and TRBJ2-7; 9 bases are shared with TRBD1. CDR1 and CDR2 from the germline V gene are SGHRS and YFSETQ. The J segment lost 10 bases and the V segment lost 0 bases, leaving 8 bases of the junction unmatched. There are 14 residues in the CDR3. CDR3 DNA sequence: TGCGCCAGCAGCTTGGGCTTGGGACAGGGAAGACAGTACTTC. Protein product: CASSLGLGQGRQYF.

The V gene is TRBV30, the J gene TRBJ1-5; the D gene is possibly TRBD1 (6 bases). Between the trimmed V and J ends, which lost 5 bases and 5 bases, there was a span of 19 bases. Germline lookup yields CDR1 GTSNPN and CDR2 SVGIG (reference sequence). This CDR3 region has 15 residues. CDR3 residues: CAWASLGRGDQPQHF. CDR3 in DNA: TGTGCCTGGGCCTCCCTGGGCAGGGGAGATCAGCCCCAGCATTTT.

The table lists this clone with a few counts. CDR3 sequence: CASSEVVPNYGYTF. CDR3 sequence (DNA): TGTGCCAGCAGTGAAGTCGTTCCTAACTATGGCTACACCTTC. The rearrangement joins TRBV6-1 to TRBJ1-2, with D hard to call. Germline values: CDR1 MNHNS, CDR2 SASEGT. The CDR3 spans 14 residues. V was pared by 1 base and J by 0 bases, with 6 bases between.

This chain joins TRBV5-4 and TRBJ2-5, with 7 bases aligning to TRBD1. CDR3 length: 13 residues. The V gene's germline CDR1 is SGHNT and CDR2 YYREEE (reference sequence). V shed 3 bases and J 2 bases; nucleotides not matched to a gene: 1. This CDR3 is CASSWDRQETQYF. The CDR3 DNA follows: TGTGCCAGCAGCTGGGACAGACAAGAGACCCAGTACTTC.

The CDR3 DNA sequence: TGTGCCAGCAGCTCCGTCACAGGGGGCTTTCCCTACGAGCAGTACTTC. Its translation: CASSSVTGGFPYEQYF. V usage is TRBV5-6 and J usage is TRBJ2-7, with 9 bases matching TRBD1. The CDR3 is made up of 16 amino acids. The germline gives CDR1 SGHDT, CDR2 YYEEEE. With 3 bases clipped from V and 2 bases from J, the junction kept 9 bases outside the gene matches.

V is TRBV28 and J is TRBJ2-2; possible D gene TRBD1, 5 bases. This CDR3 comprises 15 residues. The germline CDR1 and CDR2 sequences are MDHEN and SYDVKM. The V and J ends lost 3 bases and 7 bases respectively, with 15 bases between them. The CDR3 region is CASSLTDGIVGELFF. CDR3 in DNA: TGTGCCAGCAGTTTGACAGACGGTATTGTCGGGGAGCTGTTTTTT.

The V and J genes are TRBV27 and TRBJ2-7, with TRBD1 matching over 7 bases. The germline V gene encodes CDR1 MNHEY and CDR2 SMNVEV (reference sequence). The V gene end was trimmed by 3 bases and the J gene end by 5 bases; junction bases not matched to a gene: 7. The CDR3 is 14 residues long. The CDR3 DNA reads TGTGCCAGCAGTTTTCTGACAGGGAGCCACGAGCAGTACTTC. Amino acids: CASSFLTGSHEQYF.

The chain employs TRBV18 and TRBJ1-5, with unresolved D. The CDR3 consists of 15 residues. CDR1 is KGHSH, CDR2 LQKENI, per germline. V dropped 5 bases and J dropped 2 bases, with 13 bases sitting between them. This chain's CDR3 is CASSGSATGNQPQHF. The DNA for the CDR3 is TGTGCCAGCTCAGGCAGCGCCACGGGCAATCAGCCCCAGCATTTT.

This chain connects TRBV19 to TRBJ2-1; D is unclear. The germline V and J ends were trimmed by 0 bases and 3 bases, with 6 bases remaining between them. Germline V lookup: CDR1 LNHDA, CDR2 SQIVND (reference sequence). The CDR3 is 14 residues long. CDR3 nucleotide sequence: TGTGCCAGTAGTATAGAAACGGTCTACAATGAGCAGTTCTTC. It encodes CASSIETVYNEQFF.

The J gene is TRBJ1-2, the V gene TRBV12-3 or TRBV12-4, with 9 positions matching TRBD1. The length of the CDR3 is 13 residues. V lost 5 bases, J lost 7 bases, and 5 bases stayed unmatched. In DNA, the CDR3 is TGTGCCAGCAGTCCTACAGGGGGCGGTGGCTACACCTTC. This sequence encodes CASSPTGGGGYTF.

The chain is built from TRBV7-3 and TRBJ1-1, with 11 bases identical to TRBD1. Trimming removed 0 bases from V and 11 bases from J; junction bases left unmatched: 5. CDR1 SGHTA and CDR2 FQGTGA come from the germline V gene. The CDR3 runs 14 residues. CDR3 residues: CASSLTWGQGEAFF. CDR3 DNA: TGTGCCAGCAGCTTAACCTGGGGACAGGGGGAGGCTTTCTTT.

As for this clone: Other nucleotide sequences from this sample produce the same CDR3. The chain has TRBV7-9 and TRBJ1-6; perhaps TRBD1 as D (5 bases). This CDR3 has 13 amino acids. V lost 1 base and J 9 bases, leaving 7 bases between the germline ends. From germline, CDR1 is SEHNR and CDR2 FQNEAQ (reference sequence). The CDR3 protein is CASSLGGGSPLHF. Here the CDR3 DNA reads TGTGCCAGCAGCTTAGGCGGGGGTTCACCCCTCCACTTT.

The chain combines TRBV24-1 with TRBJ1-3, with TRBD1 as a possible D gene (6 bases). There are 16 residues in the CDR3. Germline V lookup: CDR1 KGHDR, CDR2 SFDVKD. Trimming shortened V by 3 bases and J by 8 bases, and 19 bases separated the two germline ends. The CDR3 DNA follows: TGTGCCACCAGTGATGGAGACAGGTCGGGGAGAGACACCATATATTTT. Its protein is CATSDGDRSGRDTIYF.

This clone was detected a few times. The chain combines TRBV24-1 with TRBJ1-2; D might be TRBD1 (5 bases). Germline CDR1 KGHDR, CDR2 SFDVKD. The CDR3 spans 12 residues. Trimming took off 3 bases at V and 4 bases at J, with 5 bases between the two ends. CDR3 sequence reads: CATSDDSYGYTF. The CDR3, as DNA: TGTGCCACCAGTGATGACAGCTATGGCTACACCTTC.

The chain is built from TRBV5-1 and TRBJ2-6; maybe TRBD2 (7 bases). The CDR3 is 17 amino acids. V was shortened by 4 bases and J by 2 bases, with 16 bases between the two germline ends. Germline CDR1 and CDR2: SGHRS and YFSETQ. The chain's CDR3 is CASSRGAGAAGANVLTF. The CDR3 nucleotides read TGCGCCAGCAGCCGGGGGGCGGGGGCAGCTGGGGCCAACGTCCTGACTTTC.

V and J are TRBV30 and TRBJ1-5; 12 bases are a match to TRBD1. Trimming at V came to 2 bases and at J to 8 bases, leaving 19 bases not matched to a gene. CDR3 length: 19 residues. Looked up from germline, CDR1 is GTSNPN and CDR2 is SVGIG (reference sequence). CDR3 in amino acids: CAWSLPVRRGQGALKPQHF. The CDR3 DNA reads TGTGCCTGGAGTCTCCCCGTTCGGCGGGGACAGGGGGCCCTGAAGCCCCAGCATTTT.

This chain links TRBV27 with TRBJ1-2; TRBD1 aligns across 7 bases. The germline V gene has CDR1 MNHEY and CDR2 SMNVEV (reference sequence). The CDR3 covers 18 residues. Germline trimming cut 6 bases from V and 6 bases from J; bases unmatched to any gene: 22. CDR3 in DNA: TGTGCCAGCAGCTCCCCCCCCCTCCCCTCGGGACAGCTACATGGCTACACCTTC. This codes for CASSSPPLPSGQLHGYTF.